Following are 9 T cell receptor beta chains from one sample sequenced in a study of shared clonotypes between healthy human individuals. Libraries were prepared by immunoSEQ multiplex PCR; TCRdb keeps only in-frame clonotypes and omits some of them. The data show over 1.5 million clones, 95% to 99% seen once. The sequenced sample consisted of naive CD4+ T cells sorted from blood. Subset of the sample: CD45RA+ positively selected. These receptors all come from a man aged 25-45 years in good health.

The gene calls are TRBV25-1 and TRBJ2-7; the match to TRBD2 covers 7 bases. The CDR3 length is 14 residues. V lost 1 base to trimming and J lost 6 bases; unmatched junction nucleotides: 6. In germline, CDR1 is MGHDK, CDR2 SYGVNS. DNA for the CDR3: TGTGCCAGCAGTGAATGGAGGGAGGGGAGCGAGCAGTACTTC. Translating it yields CASSEWREGSEQYF.

This rearrangement joins TRBV5-1 to TRBJ2-1, with a possible D match to TRBD1 (6 bases). The CDR3 covers 15 residues. Trimming took 2 bases from V and 3 from J, leaving 12 bases between them. In germline, CDR1 is SGHRS, CDR2 YFSETQ. The CDR3 sequence is CASSFRQGSYNEQFF. CDR3 coding DNA: TGCGCCAGCAGCTTTCGGCAGGGGAGCTACAATGAGCAGTTCTTC.

The V and J genes are TRBV5-8 and TRBJ2-1; D might be TRBD1 or TRBD2, each matching 6 bases. This CDR3 spans 13 amino acids. The germline V gene has CDR1 SGHTS and CDR2 YDEGEE. Trimming cost V 9 bases and J 9 bases, with 19 bases left between them. The CDR3 coding sequence is TGTGCCAACGCAAGGGGGGCGCGGGGTGAGCAGTTCTTC. Protein: CANARGARGEQFF.

V usage is TRBV28 and J usage is TRBJ2-7; unclear D gene. The V gene lost 2 bases and the J gene lost 2 bases, with 16 bases spanning the gap. The CDR3 length is 16 residues. Germline CDR1 reads MDHEN; CDR2 reads SYDVKM. The CDR3 loop reads CASSLGVPASPYEQYF. The CDR3 DNA sequence: TGTGCCAGCAGTTTAGGGGTCCCGGCCTCTCCCTACGAGCAGTACTTC.

The gene calls are TRBV5-1 and TRBJ2-1, with D possibly being TRBD2 (6 bases). The CDR3 runs 14 residues. The V end lost 0 bases, the J end lost 9 bases, and 13 bases lay between the germline ends. Germline CDR1 reads SGHRS; CDR2 reads YFSETQ. This CDR3 reads CASSLATSFPEQFF. The DNA of the CDR3 is TGCGCCAGCAGCTTGGCGACTAGTTTTCCTGAGCAGTTCTTC.

A remark on this clone: This sample also contains other DNA sequences that code for the same CDR3. The chain is built from TRBV2 and TRBJ2-7, with a weak D call TRBD2 (5 bases). Trimming removed 6 bases at V and 2 bases at J, with 8 bases between. Germline V gene sequence: CDR1 SNHLY, CDR2 FYNNEI. The CDR3 contains 12 residues. The CDR3 loop is CASRDGTYEQYF. In DNA, the CDR3 is TGTGCCAGCAGGGACGGGACCTACGAGCAGTACTTC.

This chain joins TRBV2 and TRBJ2-5; D call uncertain. V lost 8 bases, J lost 0 bases, and 13 bases lay in between. This CDR3 spans 14 amino acids. The V gene's germline CDR1 is SNHLY and CDR2 FYNNEI. In DNA, the CDR3 is TGTGCCAGCGAGGAGCAGGTAAACCAAGAGACCCAGTACTTC. Translating gives CASEEQVNQETQYF.

V gene TRBV2 combines with J gene TRBJ2-7; D unresolved. This CDR3 comprises 13 residues. CDR1 and CDR2 (germline): SNHLY, FYNNEI. V was shortened by 0 bases and J by 6 bases, with 9 bases between the two germline ends. The CDR3 here is CASSEALGAEQYF. The CDR3 coding sequence is TGTGCCAGCAGTGAAGCGCTTGGCGCCGAGCAGTACTTC.

V is TRBV6-5 and J is TRBJ2-1, with D hard to call. This CDR3 comprises 15 residues. Trimming removed 0 bases at V and 2 bases at J, with 8 bases between. Germline V gene data show CDR1 as MNHEY and CDR2 as SVGAGI. The CDR3 DNA reads TGTGCCAGCAGTTACTCCCCGGTGCCCTACAATGAGCAGTTCTTC. It is translated as CASSYSPVPYNEQFF.